Following are 19 T cell receptor beta chains from one sample sequenced in a study of blood T cells in healthy people across ages. Using a J-beta primer mix together with a sample-barcoded 5' primer, a second PCR was run for roughly 7 to 12 cycles. TCRdb processed the 5' RACE reads anew with MiXCR; each CDR3 protein has one entry. This table holds 600,000 to 650,000 distinct CDR3 sequences, under 65% found once. The sample consisted of blood. The receptors originated from a man aged 55 to 70 in good health.

The J gene is TRBJ2-1, the V gene TRBV6-6, with D perhaps matching TRBD2 (6 bases). This CDR3 contains 13 residues. Germline V gene lookup returns CDR1 MNHNY and CDR2 SVGAGI (reference sequence). Trimming took off 6 bases at V and 8 bases at J, with 14 bases between the two ends. The CDR3 coding sequence is TGTGCCAGCAGCCGGGAGACCAGCCATGAGCAGTTCTTC. Its protein product is CASSRETSHEQFF.

V usage is TRBV11-2 and J usage is TRBJ2-5, with 12 bases aligning to TRBD2. Germline values: CDR1 SGHAT, CDR2 FQNNGV. The CDR3 is 17 residues long. Germline trimming cut 5 bases from V and 4 bases from J; bases unmatched to any gene: 11. DNA of the CDR3: TGTGCCAGCAGCCCCACTAGCGGGGGGCACACTGGAGAGACCCAGTACTTC. It specifies CASSPTSGGHTGETQYF.

The J gene is TRBJ2-1, the V gene TRBV6-5; 10 bases are shared with TRBD1. CDR1 and CDR2 (germline): MNHEY, SVGAGI. J gave up 6 bases and V 4 bases, and 6 bases lay outside the gene matches. CDR3 length equals 15 residues. CDR3 loop: CASSSRDRGINEQFF. As DNA, the CDR3 is TGTGCCAGCAGTTCCCGGGACAGGGGAATCAATGAGCAGTTCTTC.

The chain uses TRBV7-2 and TRBJ1-1; D is unresolved. The V end lost 7 bases, the J end lost 0 bases, and 18 bases lay between the germline ends. The CDR3 has 16 amino acids. The germline V gene encodes CDR1 SGHTA and CDR2 FQGNSA. CDR3 loop: CASILSAHFMNTEAFF. The CDR3 region has the DNA TGTGCCAGCATCCTCAGTGCCCATTTCATGAACACTGAAGCTTTCTTT. Drawing the rest from reference TRBV7-2 and TRBJ1-1, the complete variable domain is GAGVSQSPSNKVTEKGKDVELRCDPISGHTALYWYRQSLGQGLEFLIYFQGNSAPDKSGLPSDRFSAERTGGSVSTLTIQRTQQEDSAVYLCASILSAHFMNTEAFFGQGTRLTVV.

This chain uses TRBV7-9 with TRBJ2-3; TRBD1 aligns across 11 bases. The junction had 5 bases not matched to a gene; V was cut back by 5 bases and J by 4 bases. The CDR3 consists of 15 residues. Looked up from germline, CDR1 is SEHNR and CDR2 is FQNEAQ (reference sequence). The CDR3 is CASSPGQGEADTQYF. The CDR3 bases are TGTGCCAGCAGCCCGGGACAGGGGGAGGCAGATACGCAGTATTTT.

This clonotype has ten or more counts. This chain connects TRBV25-1 to TRBJ2-1; D is perhaps TRBD1 (6 bases). The V end lost 6 bases, the J end lost 0 bases, and 12 bases lay between the germline ends. The germline V gene encodes CDR1 MGHDK and CDR2 SYGVNS. The CDR3 extends over 15 amino acids. The CDR3, as DNA: TGTGCCAGCAGCCCCCAGGGGTACTCCTACAATGAGCAGTTCTTC. It is translated as CASSPQGYSYNEQFF.

This sequence joins TRBV28 and TRBJ1-3; 8 bases are shared with TRBD1. J lost 2 bases, V lost 5 bases, and 5 bases had no gene match. The CDR3 covers 15 residues. Germline lookup yields CDR1 MDHEN and CDR2 SYDVKM. DNA of the CDR3: TGTGCCAGCAGTCAGACAGGGGTAGCTGGAAACACCATATATTTT. Amino acid sequence: CASSQTGVAGNTIYF.

This clonotype was observed once. Mismatch with germline at one junction end may stem from a read error. This chain connects TRBV6-5 to TRBJ2-7; 13 bases line up with TRBD2. This CDR3 has 17 residues. Germline values: CDR1 MNHEY, CDR2 SVGAGI. CDR3 bases: TGTGCCAGCAGTTATGGACTAGCGGGGGCCTTCTCCTATGAGCAGTACTTC. It encodes CASSYGLAGAFSYEQYF.

This clonotype has just one count. Germline and junction disagree at one end, which may indicate a read error. The V call is TRBV14, the J call TRBJ1-2; D possibly corresponds to TRBD1 (5 bases). This CDR3 comprises 13 residues. Germline V lookup: CDR1 SGHDN, CDR2 FVKESK. Written as DNA, the CDR3 is TGTGCCAGCAGTCAAGACAGAGCCTATGGCTACACCTTC. It codes for CASSQDRAYGYTF.

This clonotype was counted a few times. The chain has TRBV28 and TRBJ2-7; D perhaps matches TRBD2 (6 bases). V was trimmed by 8 bases and J by 0 bases, leaving 8 bases between them. Germline CDR1 MDHEN, CDR2 SYDVKM. The CDR3 has 12 residues. The CDR3 DNA reads TGTGCCAGCGGGGGGACCTCCTACGAGCAGTACTTC. Its protein is CASGGTSYEQYF.

The chain carries TRBV11-2 and TRBJ1-1, with D maybe TRBD1 (6 bases). Germline V gene data show CDR1 as SGHAT and CDR2 as FQNNGV. The CDR3 length is 14 residues. V was trimmed by 5 bases and J by 5 bases, leaving 15 bases between them. The CDR3 bases are TGTGCCAGCAGCCCACAGGGCATTTTTACTGAAGCTTTCTTT. Residues: CASSPQGIFTEAFF.

This clonotype was detected only a few times. The CDR3 bases are TGCGCCAGCAGCGACAGTTCAACTAATGAAAAACTGTTTTTT. Its translation is CASSDSSTNEKLFF. The chain has TRBV5-1 and TRBJ1-4; TRBD1 might be the D (5 bases). Germline V gene sequence: CDR1 SGHRS, CDR2 YFSETQ. V was trimmed by 4 bases and J by 0 bases, leaving 7 bases between them. This CDR3 has 14 residues.

This rearrangement joins TRBV20-1 to TRBJ2-7, with no clear D. The ends were cut back, 0 bases at V and 1 base at J, with 10 bases in the middle. The length of the CDR3 is 14 residues. CDR1 is DFQATT, CDR2 SNEGSKA, per germline (reference sequence). The CDR3 DNA is TGCAGTGCTAGAGATCCCCGGACGTCCTACGAGCAGTACTTC. Its protein is CSARDPRTSYEQYF.

This clonotype was counted ten times or more. The gene calls are TRBV7-2 and TRBJ2-3; D unclear. The CDR3 has 15 amino acids. Trimming stripped 5 bases from V and 2 bases from J, with 14 bases between. Germline assignment: CDR1 SGHTA and CDR2 FQGNSA. The CDR3 region has the DNA TGTGCCAGCAGCCTCGAGCACGGCCCCACAGATACGCAGTATTTT. This codes for CASSLEHGPTDTQYF.

The rearrangement joins TRBV7-2 to TRBJ2-1; D is possibly TRBD1 or TRBD2 (5 bases each). CDR1 SGHTA and CDR2 FQGNSA come from the germline V gene. This CDR3 has 13 residues. Trimming stripped 2 bases from V and 10 bases from J, with 12 bases between. In DNA form, the CDR3 reads TGTGCCAGCAGCTTAAATAGGGGAGAGGAGCAGTTCTTC. Its translation is CASSLNRGEEQFF.

V and J are TRBV3-1 and TRBJ2-1, with D hard to call. This CDR3 has 14 residues. V was clipped by 0 bases and J by 1 base, with 4 bases between them. Germline loops: CDR1 LGHDT, CDR2 YNNKEL (reference sequence). Here the CDR3 reads CASSQDFSYNEQFF. The DNA of the CDR3 is TGTGCCAGCAGCCAAGATTTTTCCTACAATGAGCAGTTCTTC.

The chain joins TRBV11-2 to TRBJ2-1; D is unresolved. Gene TRBJ2-7 matches the end of the DNA better, so the J call may be wrong. Germline CDR1 is SGHAT and CDR2 is FQNNGV. This CDR3 is 15 amino acids long. The CDR3 spells CASSLIRGSANEQYF. The DNA for the CDR3 is TGTGCCAGCAGCTTAATACGCGGATCAGCCAATGAGCAGTACTTC.

V is TRBV12-3 or TRBV12-4 and J is TRBJ1-4; possible D gene TRBD1, 5 bases. Trimming shortened V by 1 base and J by 6 bases, and 12 bases separated the two germline ends. The CDR3 covers 15 residues. CDR3 DNA sequence: TGTGCCAGCAGTTTAGTCCAGGGCCTTGATGAAAAACTGTTTTTT. Amino acids: CASSLVQGLDEKLFF.

The table lists this clonotype with a count of one. The chain uses TRBV4-2 and TRBJ1-5; a weak D match, TRBD1 (6 bases). V was cut by 4 bases and J by 8 bases, with 18 bases left in between. The CDR3 sequence is 15 residues long. Germline CDR1 is LGHNA and CDR2 is YNFKEQ. CDR3 coding DNA: TGTGCCAGCAGCCTCTCAGAGGGGGGGATTGAGCCCCAGCATTTT. Translated, it gives CASSLSEGGIEPQHF.